This is a list of T cell receptor beta chains from one sample in a study of identical twins. A single record per CDR3 protein comes from TCRdb applying MiXCR to the 5' RACE reads. The sample has some 190,000 distinct CDR3 sequences; about 15% are singletons. The data also belong to a second study, concerning T cells expressing NK-cell markers.

Sequencing used CD8+ T cells sorted from blood. The receptors come from a woman aged 18-29 years in good health. The CDR3 runs from the conserved cysteine through the conserved F or W. Clone size appears in some rows only: once, few, many, or a class for an expanded clone.

>TRBV6-5|11|.|TRBJ2-7
CASRTWSEQYF
>TRBV5-1|11|.|TRBJ2-2
CASGGQGELFF
>TRBV4-1|12|.|TRBJ2-5
CASSQSGETQYF
>TRBV7-8|15|.|TRBJ2-7
CASSPRGAGNNEQYF
>TRBV6-2/TRBV6-3|12|few|TRBJ1-1
CASSYPGGEAFF
>TRBV24-1|13|many|TRBJ2-1
CATRRGSGDEQFF
>TRBV5-6|18|few|TRBJ2-1
CASSSRPGLAGGSDEQFF
>TRBV14|19|few|TRBJ2-2
CASSQTTKRTLTNTGELFF
>TRBV4-1|16|few|TRBJ2-1
CASSQVGGGDSNEQFF
>TRBV9|18|few|TRBJ2-2
CASAPKLAGFSRTGELFF
>TRBV12-3/TRBV12-4|15|few|TRBJ2-5
CASSLLEGRQETQYF
>TRBV20-1|14|.|TRBJ2-2
CSARGTGGTGELFF
>TRBV7-9|14|.|TRBJ1-4
CASSLSAANEKLFF
>TRBV20-1|17|.|TRBJ2-6
CSARDGGGASGANVLTF
>TRBV19|16|few|TRBJ2-1
CASSILAGVFYNEQFF
>TRBV12-3/TRBV12-4|14|.|TRBJ1-1
CASTLEGGGTEAFF
>TRBV12-5|13|.|TRBJ1-4
CASGSSGNEKLFF
>TRBV5-5|17|.|TRBJ2-3
CASSIRSTDSSTDTQYF
>TRBV7-9|16|few|TRBJ1-3
CASSLFGLRSGNTIYF
>TRBV7-9|11|many|TRBJ2-5
CASSRSGSQYF
>TRBV7-9|16|few|TRBJ2-1
CASRRPRDSSYNEQFF
>TRBV12-3/TRBV12-4|16|few|TRBJ2-1
CASSFRLRGLGNEQFF
>TRBV27|14|few|TRBJ1-5
CASSSYDYNQPQHF
>TRBV9|14|many|TRBJ1-1
CASSAGQGNTEAFF
>TRBV3-1|16|few|TRBJ2-3
CASSRRRTGWKDTQYF
>TRBV4-3|16|many|TRBJ2-1
CASSQVGLSSYNEQFF
>TRBV3-1|16|.|TRBJ2-6
CASSQNYGAGANVLTF
>TRBV20-1|16|.|TRBJ2-1
CSARAPGTSILNEQFF
>TRBV7-9|15|.|TRBJ1-2
CASSPPGQGFYGYTF
>TRBV29-1|15|.|TRBJ1-1
CSVGGQWTGVTEAFF
>TRBV12-5|14|.|TRBJ2-7
CASEDTQGRWEQYF
>TRBV27|15|.|TRBJ2-3
CASKPRTGSTDTQYF
>TRBV10-1|13|.|TRBJ2-2
CASLDGDTGELFF
>TRBV3-1|15|.|TRBJ2-7
CASSQDRTGAYEQYF
>TRBV7-8|13|.|TRBJ1-4
CASSSGHPEKLFF
>TRBV11-2|14|.|TRBJ2-3
CASSFRRVTDTQYF
>TRBV12-5|18|few|TRBJ2-5
CASGYPTSGGAHQETQYF
>TRBV7-6|16|few|TRBJ2-3
CASSFRLAGGTDTQYF
>TRBV7-8|16|few|TRBJ1-6
CASSFTPRDYNSPLHF
>TRBV5-6|13|many|TRBJ2-7
CASSSGTTYEQYF
>TRBV25-1|16|.|TRBJ2-7
CASSEVGQRWTHEQYF
>TRBV5-1|14|few|TRBJ2-4
CASSPDLAKNIQYF
>TRBV7-9|17|.|TRBJ2-5
CASSASSGTPIQETQYF
>TRBV25-1|15|.|TRBJ2-5
CASSESGTGVETQYF
>TRBV20-1|14|few|TRBJ1-2
CSASEGGGNYGYTF
>TRBV11-2|16|.|TRBJ1-1
CASSLTPAGMNTEAFF
>TRBV12-3/TRBV12-4|15|few|TRBJ2-7
CASSFDRGPTYEQYF
>TRBV9|17|.|TRBJ2-2
CASSLHSGAPNTGELFF
>TRBV7-6|14|few|TRBJ1-1
CASSLEGTGTEAFF
>TRBV10-1|11|.|TRBJ2-1
CASGTSDEQFF
>TRBV7-8|16|once|TRBJ2-6
CASRYRGGTGANVLTF
>TRBV15|15|.|TRBJ1-1
CATSRDRAVNTEAFF